Detailed here is one T cell receptor (beta chain). The entry originates in a study of T cell responses to AZD1222 COVID-19 vaccine. V was cut by 0 bases and J by 2 bases, with 13 bases left in between. CDR3 size: 16 residues. Germline CDR1 SGHTA, CDR2 FQGNSA. Method: immunoSEQ multiplex PCR; TCRdb's copy keeps in-frame clones and lacks some. Here the sample spans about 84,000 clones, 75% to 90% being singletons. This clonotype was obtained from an adult in good health. The input for sequencing was peripheral blood, taken on day 0 of AZD1222 vaccination. This chain links TRBV7-2 with TRBJ1-1, with TRBD1 as a possible D gene (6 bases). The CDR3 bases are TGTGCCAGCAGCTTAGCGCAACAGGGACATAACACTGAAGCTTTCTTT. This codes for CASSLAQQGHNTEAFF.